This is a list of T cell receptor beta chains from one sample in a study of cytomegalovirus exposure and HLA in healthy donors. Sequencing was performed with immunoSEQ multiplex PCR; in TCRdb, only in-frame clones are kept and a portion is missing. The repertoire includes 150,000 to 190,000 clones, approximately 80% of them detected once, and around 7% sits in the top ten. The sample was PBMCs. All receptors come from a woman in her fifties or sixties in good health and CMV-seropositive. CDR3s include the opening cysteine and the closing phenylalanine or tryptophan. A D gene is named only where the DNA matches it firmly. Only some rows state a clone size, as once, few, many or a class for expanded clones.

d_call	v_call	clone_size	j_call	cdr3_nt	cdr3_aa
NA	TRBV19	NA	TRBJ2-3	TGTGCCAGTAGCCTCTTGAGGGCCCCAGATACGCAGTATTTT	CASSLLRAPDTQYF
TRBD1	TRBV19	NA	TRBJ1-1	TGTGCCAGTAGTCCAGGACAGGATTTGAACACTGAAGCTTTCTTT	CASSPGQDLNTEAFF
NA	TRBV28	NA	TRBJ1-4	TGTGCCAGCACCTTGAGGGAGGTAAAGGAAAAACTGTTTTTT	CASTLREVKEKLFF
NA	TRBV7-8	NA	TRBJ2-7	TGTGCCAGCAGCTTGGAAGCATTTTGGACAGAGCACTCCTACGAGCAGTACTTC	CASSLEAFWTEHSYEQYF
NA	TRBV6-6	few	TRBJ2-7	TGTGCCAGCAGTTACCCGCGCGGGCTCGATTACGAGCAGTACTTC	CASSYPRGLDYEQYF
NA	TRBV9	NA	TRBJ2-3	TGTGCCAGCAGCGTAGTCCCTAGCGCTACGCAGTATTTT	CASSVVPSATQYF
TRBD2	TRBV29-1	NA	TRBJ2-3	TGCAGCGCCTGGACTAGCGGGGGCAGCACAGATACGCAGTATTTT	CSAWTSGGSTDTQYF
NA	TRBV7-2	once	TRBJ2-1	TGTGCCAGCAGCTTAGCGGGGGGTATGCAGTTCTTC	CASSLAGGMQFF
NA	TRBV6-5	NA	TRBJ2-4	TGTGCCAGCAGTTACGATAGCGGACGAGCCAAAAACATTCAGTACTTC	CASSYDSGRAKNIQYF
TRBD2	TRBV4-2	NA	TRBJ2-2	TGTGCCAGCAGCCAAGCTGGCGGGGGGCTTGGCGGGGAGCTGTTTTTT	CASSQAGGGLGGELFF
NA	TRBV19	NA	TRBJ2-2	TGTGCCAGTAGTATAGAGGCAGCGACCGGGGAGCTGTTTTTT	CASSIEAATGELFF
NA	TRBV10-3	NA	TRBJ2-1	TGTGCCATCAGTCGGGACTCAAACAATGAGCAGTTCTTC	CAISRDSNNEQFF
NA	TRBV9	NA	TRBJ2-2	TGTGCCAGCAGCGTCTCGAGGGGGATGGCGAACACCGGGGAGCTGTTTTTT	CASSVSRGMANTGELFF
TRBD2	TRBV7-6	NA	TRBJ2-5	TGTGCCAGCATTACTAGCGGGGGACAAGAGACCCAGTACTTC	CASITSGGQETQYF